This TCR beta chain was documented in a study of sequential checkpoint blockade in melanoma. Across the study: Randomization was 1:1 between first-line nivolumab→ipilimumab and ipilimumab→nivolumab. Both treatment sequences were followed by maintenance nivolumab.

Generated by immunoSEQ multiplex PCR, the TCRdb table keeps only in-frame clones and is missing some. The table includes some 31,000 clones, less than 90% detected once. Treatment of the sample: randomized to nivolumab then ipilimumab (arm A) or the reverse (arm B). None of the patients previously received DNA-damaging chemotherapy. PBMC sorting kept live CD3+CD8+ cells without CD19 or CD56. Germline assignment: CDR1 SQVTM and CDR2 ANQGSEA. The ends lost 2 bases at V and 6 bases at J; junction bases unmatched: 5. The CDR3 consists of 13 residues. This clone was seen a single time. Source: CD8+ T cells sorted from blood (inferred from file names), taken from a patient given nivolumab and ipilimumab in sequence. The chain carries TRBV29-1 and TRBJ1-1, with 8 bases lining up with TRBD1. The receptor was isolated from a human donor with melanoma. CDR3 coding DNA: TGCAGCGTTGAACCGACAGGGGATCCTGAAGCTTTCTTT. Protein sequence: CSVEPTGDPEAFF.